This TCR beta chain was recorded in a study of T cells in localized non-small cell lung cancer. Notes on this clone: The antigen remains undetermined.

Germline CDR1 is SGHVS and CDR2 is FQNEAQ. CDR3 size: 14 residues. V was clipped by 5 bases and J by 6 bases; unmatched bases: 8. Study-wide findings and caveats: Higher T cell density in the blood was associated with longer overall survival, whereas higher adjacent-lung clonality associated with shorter survival. Measurement of T cell clonality placed uninvolved adjacent lung highest, above the level in tumor.

TCRdb keeps only in-frame clones here, not all; method: immunoSEQ multiplex PCR. The table has 29,000 or so clones, more than 75% seen once. The sample consisted of peripheral blood, taken before any cancer treatment. V usage is TRBV7-8 and J usage is TRBJ2-7, with 9 bases aligning to TRBD1. The TCR originated in a female donor over 55 with stage III squamous cell lung carcinoma. CDR3 coding DNA: TGTGCCAGCAGCCCCTGGGACAGGGCGGGCGAGCAGTACTTC. It is translated as CASSPWDRAGEQYF.